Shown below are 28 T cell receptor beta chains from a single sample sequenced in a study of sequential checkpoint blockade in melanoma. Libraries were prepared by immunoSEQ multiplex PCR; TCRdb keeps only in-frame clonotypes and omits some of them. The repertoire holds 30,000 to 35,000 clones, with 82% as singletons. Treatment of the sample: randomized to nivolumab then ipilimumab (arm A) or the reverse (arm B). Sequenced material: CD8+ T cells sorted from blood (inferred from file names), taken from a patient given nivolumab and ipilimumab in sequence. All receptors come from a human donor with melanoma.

CDR3 sequence reads: CASSLLRGYEQYF. As DNA, the CDR3 is TGTGCCAGCAGTTTACTCAGGGGCTACGAGCAGTACTTC. This sequence joins TRBV27 and TRBJ2-7; tentative D call: TRBD1 (6 bases). Germline V gene lookup returns CDR1 MNHEY and CDR2 SMNVEV (reference sequence). The V gene lost 2 bases and the J gene lost 3 bases, with 8 bases spanning the gap. The CDR3 is 13 residues long.

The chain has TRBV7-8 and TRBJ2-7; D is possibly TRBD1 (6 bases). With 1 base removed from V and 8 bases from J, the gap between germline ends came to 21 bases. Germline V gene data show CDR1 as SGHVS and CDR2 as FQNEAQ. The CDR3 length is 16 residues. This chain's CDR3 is CASSLVIWDTRDQQYF. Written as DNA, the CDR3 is TGTGCCAGCAGCTTAGTAATATGGGACACCCGAGACCAGCAGTACTTC. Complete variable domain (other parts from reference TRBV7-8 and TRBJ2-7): GAGVSQSPRYKVAKRGQDVALRCDPISGHVSLFWYQQALGQGPEFLTYFQNEAQLDKSGLPSDRFFAERPEGSVSTLKIQRTQQEDSAVYLCASSLVIWDTRDQQYFGPGTRLTVT.

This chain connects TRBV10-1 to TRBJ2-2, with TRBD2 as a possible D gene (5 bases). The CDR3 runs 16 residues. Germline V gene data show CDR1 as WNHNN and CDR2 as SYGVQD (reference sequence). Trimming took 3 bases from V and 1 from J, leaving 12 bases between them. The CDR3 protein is CASSDIRGRNTGELFF. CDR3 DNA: TGCGCCAGCAGTGACATAAGAGGGAGGAACACCGGGGAGCTGTTTTTT.

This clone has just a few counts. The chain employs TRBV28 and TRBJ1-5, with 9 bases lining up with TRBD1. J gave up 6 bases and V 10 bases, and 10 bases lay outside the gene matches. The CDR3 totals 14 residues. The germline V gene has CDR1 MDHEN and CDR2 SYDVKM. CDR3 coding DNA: TGTGCCATCACTACTACAGGGGGCGGTCAGCCCCAGCATTTT. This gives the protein CAITTTGGGQPQHF.

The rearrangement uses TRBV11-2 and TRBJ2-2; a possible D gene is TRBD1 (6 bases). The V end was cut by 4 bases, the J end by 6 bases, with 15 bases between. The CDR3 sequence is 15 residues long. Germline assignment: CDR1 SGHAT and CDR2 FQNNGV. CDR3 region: CASSSLGTYAGELFF. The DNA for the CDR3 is TGTGCCAGCAGCTCCCTCGGGACATATGCCGGGGAGCTGTTTTTT. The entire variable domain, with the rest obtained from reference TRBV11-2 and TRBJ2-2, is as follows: EAGVAQSPRYKIIEKRQSVAFWCNPISGHATLYWYQQILGQGPKLLIQFQNNGVVDDSQLPKDRFSAERLKGVDSTLKIQPAKLEDSAVYLCASSSLGTYAGELFFGEGSRLTVL.

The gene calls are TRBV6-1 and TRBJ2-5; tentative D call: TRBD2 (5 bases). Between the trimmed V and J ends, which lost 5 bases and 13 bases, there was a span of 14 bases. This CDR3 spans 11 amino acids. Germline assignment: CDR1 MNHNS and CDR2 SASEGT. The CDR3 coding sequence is TGTGCCAGCAGTTTCGGACTTCAGCGGTACTTC. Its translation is CASSFGLQRYF.

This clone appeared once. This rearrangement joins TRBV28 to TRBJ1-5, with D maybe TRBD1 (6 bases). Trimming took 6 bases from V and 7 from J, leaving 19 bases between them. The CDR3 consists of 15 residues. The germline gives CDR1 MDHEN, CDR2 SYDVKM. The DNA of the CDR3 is TGTGCCAGCAGGGTCGACGTCACAGGGAACCAGCCCCAGCATTTT. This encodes CASRVDVTGNQPQHF.

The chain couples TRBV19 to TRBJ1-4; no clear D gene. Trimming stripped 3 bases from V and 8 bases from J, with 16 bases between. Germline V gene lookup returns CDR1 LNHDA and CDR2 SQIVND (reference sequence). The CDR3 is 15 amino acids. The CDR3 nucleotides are TGTGCCAGTAGTATGCCGGCCCCTAGGCTGGAAAAACTGTTTTTT. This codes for CASSMPAPRLEKLFF.

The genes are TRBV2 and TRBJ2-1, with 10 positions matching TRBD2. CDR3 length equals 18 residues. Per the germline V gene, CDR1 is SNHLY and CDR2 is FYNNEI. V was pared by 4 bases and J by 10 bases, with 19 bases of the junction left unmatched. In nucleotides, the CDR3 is TGTGCCAGCAGTGGGGGCCTAGCGGGGGCCAATAACTGGCGCGAGCAGTTCTTC. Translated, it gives CASSGGLAGANNWREQFF.

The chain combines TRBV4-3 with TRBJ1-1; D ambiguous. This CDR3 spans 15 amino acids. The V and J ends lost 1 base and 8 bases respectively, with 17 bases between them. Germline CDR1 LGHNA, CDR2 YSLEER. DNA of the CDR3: TGCGCCAGCAGCCAAGGGGCCAGCCATAGGTCGGAAGCTTTCTTT. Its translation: CASSQGASHRSEAFF.

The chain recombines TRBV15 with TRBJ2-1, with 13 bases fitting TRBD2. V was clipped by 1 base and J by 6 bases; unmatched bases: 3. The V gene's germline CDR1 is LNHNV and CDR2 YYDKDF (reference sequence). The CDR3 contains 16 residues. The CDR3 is CATSRGTSGRGNEQFF. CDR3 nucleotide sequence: TGTGCCACCAGCAGAGGGACTAGCGGGAGAGGCAATGAGCAGTTCTTC.

CDR3 in amino acids: CASSMQGAGYQPQHF. As DNA, the CDR3 is TGTGCCAGTAGTATGCAAGGGGCAGGGTACCAGCCCCAGCATTTT. This chain connects TRBV19 to TRBJ1-5, with a possible D match to TRBD1 (5 bases). V gave up 3 bases and J gave up 7 bases, with 16 bases separating them. This CDR3 has 15 amino acids. Germline lookup yields CDR1 LNHDA and CDR2 SQIVND (reference sequence).

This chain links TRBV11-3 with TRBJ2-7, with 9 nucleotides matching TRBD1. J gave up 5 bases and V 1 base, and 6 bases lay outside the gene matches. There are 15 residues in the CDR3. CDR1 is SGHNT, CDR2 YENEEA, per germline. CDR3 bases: TGTGCCAGCAGCTTAGGGACAGGGGTGGACGACGAGCAGTACTTC. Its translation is CASSLGTGVDDEQYF.

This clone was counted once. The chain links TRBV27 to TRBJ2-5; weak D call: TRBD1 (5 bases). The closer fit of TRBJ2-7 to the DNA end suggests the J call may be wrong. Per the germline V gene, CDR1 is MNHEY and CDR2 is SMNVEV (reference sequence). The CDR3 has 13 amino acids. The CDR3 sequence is CASSLSPQGEQYF. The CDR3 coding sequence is TGTGCCAGCAGTTTATCCCCTCAGGGCGAGCAGTACTTC.

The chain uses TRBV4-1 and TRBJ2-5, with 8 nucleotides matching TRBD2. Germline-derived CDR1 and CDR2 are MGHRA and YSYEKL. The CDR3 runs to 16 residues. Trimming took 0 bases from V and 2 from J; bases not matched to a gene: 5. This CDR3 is CASSQEGRGAQETQYF. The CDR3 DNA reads TGCGCCAGCAGCCAAGAGGGGCGGGGGGCACAAGAGACCCAGTACTTC.

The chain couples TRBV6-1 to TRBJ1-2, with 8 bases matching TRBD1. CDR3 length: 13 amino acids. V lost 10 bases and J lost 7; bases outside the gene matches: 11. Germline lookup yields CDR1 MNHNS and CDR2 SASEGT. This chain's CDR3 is CAIPATGEPGYTF. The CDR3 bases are TGTGCCATTCCAGCGACAGGGGAGCCTGGCTACACCTTC.

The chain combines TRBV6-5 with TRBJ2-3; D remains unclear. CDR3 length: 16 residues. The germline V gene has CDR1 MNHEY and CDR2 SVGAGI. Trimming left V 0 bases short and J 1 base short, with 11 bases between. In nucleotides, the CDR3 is TGTGCCAGCAGTTACTCCCTGTTGAGCGGCACAGATACGCAGTATTTT. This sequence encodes CASSYSLLSGTDTQYF.

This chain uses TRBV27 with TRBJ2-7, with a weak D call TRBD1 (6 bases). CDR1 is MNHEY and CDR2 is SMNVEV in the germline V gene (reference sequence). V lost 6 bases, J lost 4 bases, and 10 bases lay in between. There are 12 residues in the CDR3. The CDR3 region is CASSTTGYEQYF. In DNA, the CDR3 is TGTGCCAGCAGCACGACAGGATACGAGCAGTACTTC.

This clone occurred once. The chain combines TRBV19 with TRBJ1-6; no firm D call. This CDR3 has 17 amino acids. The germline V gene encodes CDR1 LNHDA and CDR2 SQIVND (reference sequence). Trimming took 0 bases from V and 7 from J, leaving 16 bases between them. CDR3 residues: CASSIEGAVHGNSPLHF. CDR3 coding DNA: TGTGCCAGTAGTATAGAAGGAGCGGTTCACGGGAATTCACCCCTCCACTTT.

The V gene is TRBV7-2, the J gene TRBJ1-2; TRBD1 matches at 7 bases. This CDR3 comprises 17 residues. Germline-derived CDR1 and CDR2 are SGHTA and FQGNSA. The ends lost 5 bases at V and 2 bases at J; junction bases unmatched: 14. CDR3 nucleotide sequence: TGTGCCAGCAGCGCCTTTCAAAGGGGACAGAAAAACTATGGCTACACCTTC. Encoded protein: CASSAFQRGQKNYGYTF.

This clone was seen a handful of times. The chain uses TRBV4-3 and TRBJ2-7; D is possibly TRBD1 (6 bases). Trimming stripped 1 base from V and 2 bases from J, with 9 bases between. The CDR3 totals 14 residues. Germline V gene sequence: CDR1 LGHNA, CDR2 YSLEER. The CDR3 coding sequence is TGCGCCAGCAGCCAAGCACAGGGACCCTACGAGCAGTACTTC. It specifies CASSQAQGPYEQYF.

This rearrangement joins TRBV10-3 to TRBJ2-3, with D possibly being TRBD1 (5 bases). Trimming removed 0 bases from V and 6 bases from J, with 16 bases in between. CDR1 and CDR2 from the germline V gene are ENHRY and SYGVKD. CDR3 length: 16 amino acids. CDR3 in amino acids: CAISESQGPNGDTQYF. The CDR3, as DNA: TGTGCCATCAGTGAGTCCCAGGGCCCTAACGGGGATACGCAGTATTTT.

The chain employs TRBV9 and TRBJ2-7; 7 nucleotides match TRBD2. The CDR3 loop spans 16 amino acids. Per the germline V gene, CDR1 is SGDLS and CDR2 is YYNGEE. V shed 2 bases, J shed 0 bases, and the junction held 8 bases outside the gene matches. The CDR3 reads CASSVGRAGSSYEQYF. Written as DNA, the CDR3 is TGTGCCAGCAGCGTGGGGCGAGCGGGAAGCTCCTACGAGCAGTACTTC.

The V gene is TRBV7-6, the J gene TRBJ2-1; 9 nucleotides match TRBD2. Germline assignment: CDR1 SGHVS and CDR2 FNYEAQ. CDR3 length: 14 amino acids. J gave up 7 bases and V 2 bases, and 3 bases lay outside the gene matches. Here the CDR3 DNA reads TGTGCCAGCAGCTTACGCGGGGGGGCGAATGAGCAGTTCTTC. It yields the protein CASSLRGGANEQFF.

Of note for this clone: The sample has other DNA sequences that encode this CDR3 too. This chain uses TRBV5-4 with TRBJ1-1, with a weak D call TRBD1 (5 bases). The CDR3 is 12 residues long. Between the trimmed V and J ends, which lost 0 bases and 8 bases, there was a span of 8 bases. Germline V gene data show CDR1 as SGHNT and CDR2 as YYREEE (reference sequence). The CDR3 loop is CASSLGGLEAFF. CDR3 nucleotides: TGTGCCAGCAGCTTGGGGGGCCTGGAAGCTTTCTTT. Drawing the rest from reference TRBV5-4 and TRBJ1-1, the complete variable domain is ETGVTQSPTHLIKTRGQQVTLRCSSQSGHNTVSWYQQALGQGPQFIFQYYREEENGRGNFPPRFSGLQFPNYSSELNVNALELDDSALYLCASSLGGLEAFFGQGTRLTVV.

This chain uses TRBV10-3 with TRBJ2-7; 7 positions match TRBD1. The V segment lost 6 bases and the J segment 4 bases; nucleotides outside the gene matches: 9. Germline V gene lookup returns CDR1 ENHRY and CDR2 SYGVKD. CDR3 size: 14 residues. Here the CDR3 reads CAIRLTGSPYEQYF. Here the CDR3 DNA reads TGTGCCATCAGATTGACAGGGAGCCCTTACGAGCAGTACTTC.

DNA for the CDR3: TGTGCCAGTACTGATCCGGGAACAGAGATTAACTATGGCTACACCTTC. Translated: CASTDPGTEINYGYTF. The chain employs TRBV2 and TRBJ1-2, with D hard to call. The V gene's germline CDR1 is SNHLY and CDR2 FYNNEI. This CDR3 is 16 amino acids long. Trimming stripped 9 bases from V and 1 base from J, with 21 bases between.

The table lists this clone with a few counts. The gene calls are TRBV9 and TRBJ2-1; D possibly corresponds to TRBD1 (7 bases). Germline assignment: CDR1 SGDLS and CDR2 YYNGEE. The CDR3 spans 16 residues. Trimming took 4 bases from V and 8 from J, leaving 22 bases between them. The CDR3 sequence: CASSNRRQGLPHEQFF. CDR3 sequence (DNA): TGTGCCAGCAGCAACCGGCGACAGGGACTTCCCCATGAGCAGTTCTTC.